This TCR beta chain was recorded in a study of cytomegalovirus exposure and HLA in healthy donors. Whole-study context: T cells numbering around 180 million yielded approximately 120 million unique TCR beta sequences in an earlier analysis.

The CDR3 consists of 14 residues. Germline values: CDR1 MNHEY, CDR2 SVGAGI. In the PCR, 60 Vbeta and 13 Jbeta primers were used. TCRdb's table, derived via immunoSEQ multiplex PCR, lists solely in-frame clones and lacks some. Of fewer than 250,000 clones listed, over 65% were seen once; the top ten hold roughly 0.6%. Whole-study findings and limits: When a later analysis was performed, an Asian-associated ancestry cluster reportedly had fewer N-insertions than the approximately 700-donor mean. Prediction of most subjects' HLA-A and HLA-B alleles by TCR beta sequences was reportedly accurate. In an earlier analysis, most TCR beta V segments were productive about 87% or about 30% of the time.

Note on this clone: What it binds is not known.

This chain connects TRBV6-5 to TRBJ2-5; tentative D call: TRBD1 (6 bases). The J call may not be correct, given that the DNA end is closer to TRBJ2-7. This clonotype was sampled from a man younger than 35 in good health and CMV-seronegative. Sequenced input: PBMCs. CDR3 sequence: CASSIQGSSYEQYF. CDR3 DNA sequence: TGTGCCAGCAGCATACAGGGCAGCTCCTACGAGCAGTACTTC.